The rows below give T cell receptor beta chains drawn from one sample of a study of T cell repertoires in cytomegalovirus infection. TCRdb reanalysed the reads using MiXCR and keeps one entry per CDR3 protein. The table lists 510,000 or so distinct CDR3 sequences, more than 25% of them singletons. The sequenced material came from PBMCs. The source of these receptors is a human donor in good health (CMV status not recorded). Some clones in this sample may be carry-over from other donors' samples. CDR3s leave out the opening cysteine and the closing phenylalanine or tryptophan. Each record gives: J gene, V gene, CDR3 protein.

J: TRBJ2-5
V: TRBV28
CDR3: ASSSLASQY

J: TRBJ2-1
V: TRBV20-1
CDR3: SAAGTSGRVGYNEQF

J: TRBJ2-1
V: TRBV4-1
CDR3: ASSPLDSLSSYNEQF

J: TRBJ2-1
V: TRBV6-2/TRBV6-3
CDR3: ASTEPGTSGYNEQF

J: TRBJ1-4
V: TRBV28
CDR3: ASKGQAGRLF

J: TRBJ2-3
V: TRBV4-1
CDR3: ASSPPGPQETDTQY

J: TRBJ2-3
V: TRBV7-9
CDR3: ASSPPRGGGSRY

J: TRBJ1-1
V: TRBV14
CDR3: ASSQELAGRTEAF

J: TRBJ2-7
V: TRBV28
CDR3: ASSSPPGFLFGSYEQY

J: TRBJ2-5
V: TRBV6-2/TRBV6-3
CDR3: ASSQGPHETQY

J: TRBJ2-3
V: TRBV20-1
CDR3: SARFPMRAAGADTQY

J: TRBJ1-4
V: TRBV13
CDR3: ASSRGDRGSSNEKLF

J: TRBJ2-1
V: TRBV7-3
CDR3: ASSSDRGFNEQF

J: TRBJ2-5
V: TRBV10-3
CDR3: AIAEQYGGRGTQY

J: TRBJ1-2
V: TRBV7-2
CDR3: ASSFPDRQLGYT

J: TRBJ2-7
V: TRBV19
CDR3: ASSILLAGADEQY

J: TRBJ1-4
V: TRBV28
CDR3: ASSLEQGARSRQGAFNEKLF

J: TRBJ2-5
V: TRBV7-2
CDR3: ASSLFAPGETQY

J: TRBJ2-3
V: TRBV7-8
CDR3: ASSPGRGLTDTQY

J: TRBJ2-1
V: TRBV11-2
CDR3: ASSRLVGLSYNEQF

J: TRBJ2-3
V: TRBV15
CDR3: ATSRDRGGRADTQY

J: TRBJ2-3
V: TRBV5-1
CDR3: ASSLYYTDTQY

J: TRBJ2-1
V: TRBV19
CDR3: ASSIASGTHTDNEQF

J: TRBJ2-2
V: TRBV19
CDR3: ASSIASGSAGELF

J: TRBJ2-2
V: TRBV4-1
CDR3: ASSQEEGFANTGELF

J: TRBJ2-5
V: TRBV28
CDR3: ASSPLVAGSWETQY

J: TRBJ2-2
V: TRBV12-3/TRBV12-4
CDR3: ASSLEGGVTGELF

J: TRBJ1-1
V: TRBV19
CDR3: ASSTDRALRMNTEAF